What follows is one T cell receptor beta chain and its context. The data were taken from a study of naive and memory T cell subsets. Ligated cDNA underwent four rounds of PCR with nested alpha and beta constant region primers and SP2. MiXCR, run by TCRdb on the 5' RACE reads, gives a single entry per CDR3 protein. The sample includes about 62,000 distinct CDR3 sequences, 7% to 8% of them seen just once. V was clipped by 3 bases and J by 6 bases; unmatched bases: 5. The CDR3 length is 15 residues. Germline V CDR1 and CDR2: DFQATT, SNEGSKA (reference sequence). TCR cDNA received a 3' ligated oligonucleotide that carried a UMI. Whole blood, roughly 2.5 ml, came from adult healthy volunteers.

This TCR derives from a female donor in good health. V and J are TRBV20-1 and TRBJ2-2, with 12 positions matching TRBD2. The CDR3 DNA is TGCAGTGCTAGTGCTAGCGGGAGGGCCGCCGGGGAGCTGTTTTTT. The encoded protein is CSASASGRAAGELFF.